The 16 T cell receptor beta chains reported below all come from one sample, sequenced in a study of cytomegalovirus exposure and HLA in healthy donors. Profiling relied on immunoSEQ multiplex PCR, and the TCRdb table lists in-frame clones only, not all of them. The table includes some 130,000 clones, roughly 89% detected once. The material sequenced was PBMCs. These receptors all come from a woman between 18 and 29 years old in good health and CMV-seronegative.

The rearrangement uses TRBV7-3 and TRBJ1-2; D ambiguous. V was clipped by 3 bases and J by 8 bases, with 13 bases between them. The length of the CDR3 is 13 residues. Germline CDR1 is SGHTA and CDR2 is FQGTGA. In DNA, the CDR3 is TGTGCCAGCAGCTTGTCGCAGGTGGGCGGCTACACCTTC. The encoded protein is CASSLSQVGGYTF.

This sequence joins TRBV27 and TRBJ1-2; 7 bases are shared with TRBD1. The CDR3 totals 15 residues. Germline V CDR1 and CDR2: MNHEY, SMNVEV (reference sequence). V was pared by 5 bases and J by 4 bases, with 10 bases of the junction left unmatched. The CDR3 sequence: CASSTYRGAGYGYTF. The DNA for the CDR3 is TGTGCCAGCAGTACCTACAGGGGCGCGGGCTATGGCTACACCTTC.

The chain combines TRBV5-1 with TRBJ2-7, with D possibly TRBD2 on 6 matching bases. V shed 2 bases and J shed 0 bases, with 18 bases lying between them. CDR1 SGHRS and CDR2 YFSETQ come from the germline V gene. The CDR3 extends over 17 amino acids. The CDR3 DNA reads TGCGCCAGCAGCTTCGGGGGTCTCGGGGAAAGCTCCTACGAGCAGTACTTC. Protein sequence: CASSFGGLGESSYEQYF.

The chain recombines TRBV14 with TRBJ2-2; tentative D call: TRBD1 (6 bases). CDR3 length: 14 amino acids. Germline V lookup: CDR1 SGHDN, CDR2 FVKESK. Trimming left V 10 bases short and J 2 bases short, with 14 bases between. Here the CDR3 reads CATRQDLNTGELFF. The CDR3, as DNA: TGTGCCACCCGACAGGACCTCAACACCGGGGAGCTGTTTTTT.

This clone was picked up a small number of times. The chain uses TRBV13 and TRBJ2-6; 9 bases fit TRBD1. CDR3 length: 22 residues. Germline V gene lookup returns CDR1 PRHDT and CDR2 FYEKMQ (reference sequence). The junction had 18 bases not matched to a gene; V was cut back by 3 bases and J by 0 bases. CDR3 residues: CASSFVPGQGGVMSSGANVLTF. CDR3 bases: TGTGCCAGCAGCTTCGTACCGGGACAGGGAGGGGTGATGAGCTCTGGGGCCAACGTCCTGACTTTC.

The rearrangement uses TRBV6-1 and TRBJ2-1; D possibly corresponds to TRBD1 (5 bases). The CDR3 covers 15 residues. Germline V gene sequence: CDR1 MNHNS, CDR2 SASEGT. Deletions cut 2 bases from V and 4 bases from J, with 12 bases between. In DNA, the CDR3 is TGTGCCAGCAGTGAATTTACAGGACCTTACAATGAGCAGTTCTTC. It translates to CASSEFTGPYNEQFF.

This chain links TRBV7-9 with TRBJ1-2, with D uncertain. The CDR3 contains 14 residues. CDR1 and CDR2 (germline): SEHNR, FQNEAQ (reference sequence). V dropped 0 bases and J dropped 8 bases, with 13 bases sitting between them. CDR3 amino acids: CASSLAPTWEGYTF. CDR3 in DNA: TGTGCCAGCAGCTTAGCGCCGACGTGGGAGGGCTACACCTTC.

The chain uses TRBV7-9 and TRBJ1-4, with 7 bases matching TRBD1. Losses at the gene ends were 5 bases for V and 8 bases for J; bases not matched to a gene: 8. The germline CDR1 and CDR2 sequences are SEHNR and FQNEAQ (reference sequence). This CDR3 is 14 amino acids long. The CDR3 sequence is CASSQGIRGEKLFF. The DNA for the CDR3 is TGTGCCAGCAGCCAAGGCATCAGGGGGGAAAAACTGTTTTTT.

This clone turned up a few times. The chain links TRBV9 to TRBJ1-2, with TRBD1 identical over 8 bases. The CDR3 has 15 amino acids. Trimming at V came to 0 bases and at J to 3 bases, leaving 4 bases not matched to a gene. The V gene's germline CDR1 is SGDLS and CDR2 YYNGEE. DNA for the CDR3: TGTGCCAGCAGCGTAGTGGACAGGGCGTACTATGGCTACACCTTC. Protein product: CASSVVDRAYYGYTF. The full variable domain, its missing parts supplied by reference TRBV9 and TRBJ1-2, is DSGVTQTPKHLITATGQRVTLRCSPRSGDLSVYWYQQSLDQGLQFLIQYYNGEERAKGNILERFSAQQFPDLHSELNLSSLELGDSALYFCASSVVDRAYYGYTFGSGTRLTVV.

This rearrangement joins TRBV19 to TRBJ2-2; perhaps TRBD1 as D (6 bases). In germline, CDR1 is LNHDA, CDR2 SQIVND (reference sequence). This CDR3 comprises 13 residues. Trimming cost V 11 bases and J 0 bases, with 10 bases left between them. CDR3 amino acids: CAGGPANTGELFF. The CDR3 DNA reads as TGTGCCGGGGGCCCCGCGAACACCGGGGAGCTGTTTTTT.

The V and J genes are TRBV6-1 and TRBJ2-3; TRBD2 matches 7 bases. Germline V gives CDR1 MNHNS, CDR2 SASEGT. This CDR3 has 17 amino acids. Unmatched junction bases numbered 8, after V lost 0 bases and J lost 2 bases. In nucleotides, the CDR3 is TGTGCCAGCAGTGAAGCACGGGGCGGGGGATCCACAGATACGCAGTATTTT. The encoded protein is CASSEARGGGSTDTQYF.

The V call is TRBV10-3, the J call TRBJ1-2; unclear D gene. This CDR3 is built from 13 residues. The V end was cut by 5 bases, the J end by 4 bases, with 11 bases between. Germline assignment: CDR1 ENHRY and CDR2 SYGVKD. The CDR3 here is CAISSGEAYGYTF. The CDR3 bases are TGTGCCATCAGTTCCGGGGAAGCCTATGGCTACACCTTC.

The chain couples TRBV7-9 to TRBJ2-2; TRBD1 agrees at 12 bases. Germline V gives CDR1 SEHNR, CDR2 FQNEAQ (reference sequence). V lost 3 bases, J lost 6 bases, and 2 bases stayed unmatched. This CDR3 is 15 amino acids long. The chain's CDR3 is CASSLGQGASGELFF. The CDR3 DNA is TGTGCCAGCAGCTTGGGACAGGGGGCCTCCGGGGAGCTGTTTTTT.

The chain uses TRBV10-2 and TRBJ2-1; 9 bases are shared with TRBD2. CDR1 is WSHSY, CDR2 SAAADI, per germline. The CDR3 spans 19 residues. The trim removed 4 bases at V and 0 bases at J, leaving 13 bases unmatched. The CDR3 spells CASSGALAGAYSSYNEQFF. The CDR3 nucleotides are TGCGCCAGCAGTGGGGCTTTAGCGGGGGCTTATAGCTCCTACAATGAGCAGTTCTTC.

This chain links TRBV7-8 with TRBJ2-1, with TRBD2 matching 7 bases. In germline, CDR1 is SGHVS, CDR2 FQNEAQ. The length of the CDR3 is 12 residues. Trimming cost V 7 bases and J 4 bases; bases outside gene matches: 1. As DNA, the CDR3 is TGTGCCAGCATGGGGGGGTACAATGAGCAGTTCTTC. This encodes CASMGGYNEQFF.

J is TRBJ1-5 and V is TRBV5-5; D might be TRBD1 (5 bases). Germline V gives CDR1 SGHKS, CDR2 YYEKEE (reference sequence). V lost 4 bases to trimming and J lost 6 bases, with 8 bases between them. There are 12 residues in the CDR3. The CDR3 protein is CASSGTGQPQHF. The CDR3 nucleotides are TGTGCCAGCAGCGGAACAGGTCAGCCCCAGCATTTT.